The 10 T cell receptor beta chains below all came from one sample that was sequenced in a study of metastatic and nonmetastatic thyroid tumors. TCRdb re-called clones from the PCR reads using MiXCR. Counted here are some 15,000 clones, more than 15% occurring once; the ten biggest clones make up around 15%. Each patient came to thyroid surgery without any prior treatment (of any kind). Sequencing used blood. The receptor set was obtained from a female donor with papillary thyroid cancer or a benign thyroid nodule (not recorded which). Some clones in this sample may be carry-over from other donors' samples.

The sample holds many counts of this clone. The chain has TRBV6-1 and TRBJ1-5; possibly TRBD1 for D (5 bases). The V gene's germline CDR1 is MNHNS and CDR2 SASEGT. With 2 bases removed from V and 0 bases from J, the gap between germline ends came to 14 bases. This CDR3 has 17 amino acids. This CDR3 reads CASSERAGLNSNQPQHF. CDR3 bases: TGTGCCAGCAGTGAAAGGGCAGGGCTTAATAGCAATCAGCCCCAGCATTTT.

This clone showed up many times. The chain employs TRBV29-1 and TRBJ1-3; the match to TRBD1 covers 7 bases. CDR3 length: 14 residues. The germline V gene encodes CDR1 SQVTM and CDR2 ANQGSEA. Germline trimming cut 0 bases from V and 5 bases from J; bases unmatched to any gene: 4. The CDR3 is CSVEDLTGRNTIYF. The CDR3 DNA reads as TGCAGCGTTGAAGACTTGACAGGGAGAAACACCATATATTTT. Variable domain in full (rest from reference TRBV29-1 and TRBJ1-3): SAVISQKPSRDICQRGTSLTIQCQVDSQVTMMFWYRQQPGQSLTLIATANQGSEATYESGFVIDKFPISRPNLTFSTLTVSNMSPEDSSIYLCSVEDLTGRNTIYFGEGSWLTVV.

The table lists this clone with many counts. The chain employs TRBV19 and TRBJ2-7; 8 nucleotides match TRBD2. The CDR3 is 14 amino acids. Germline CDR1 is LNHDA and CDR2 is SQIVND (reference sequence). The ends lost 6 bases at V and 6 bases at J; junction bases unmatched: 10. The CDR3 reads CASSIGTRFTEQYF. CDR3 in DNA: TGTGCCAGTAGCATCGGGACTAGGTTCACCGAGCAGTACTTC.

J is TRBJ2-5 and V is TRBV12-3 or TRBV12-4, with 14 bases fitting TRBD2. The CDR3 has 17 residues. Trimming at V came to 5 bases and at J to 5 bases, leaving 10 bases not matched to a gene. CDR3 in amino acids: CASSRGTSGRVRETQYF. As DNA, the CDR3 is TGTGCCAGCAGTCGAGGGACTAGCGGGAGAGTGAGGGAGACCCAGTACTTC.

This clone was found a few times. The chain is built from TRBV28 and TRBJ2-7; D unclear. The CDR3 loop spans 12 amino acids. CDR1 and CDR2 (germline): MDHEN, SYDVKM. The V end was cut by 4 bases, the J end by 3 bases, with 7 bases between. CDR3 DNA sequence: TGTGCCAGCAGTTATGGGTTCTACGAGCAGTACTTC. Protein sequence: CASSYGFYEQYF. Full variable domain (missing parts from reference TRBV28 and TRBJ2-7): DVKVTQSSRYLVKRTGEKVFLECVQDMDHENMFWYRQDPGLGLRLIYFSYDVKMKEKGDIPEGYSVSREKKERFSLILESASTNQTSMYLCASSYGFYEQYFGPGTRLTVT.

This clone was picked up many times. The chain joins TRBV4-2 to TRBJ2-2; D unclear. Per germline, CDR1 LGHNA and CDR2 YNFKEQ. Trimming shortened V by 0 bases and J by 6 bases, and 5 bases separated the two germline ends. This CDR3 is 13 amino acids long. CDR3 in amino acids: CASSQDLAGELFF. CDR3 DNA sequence: TGTGCCAGCAGCCAAGATCTGGCCGGGGAGCTGTTTTTT.

This clone was counted ten times or more. The chain has TRBV5-1 and TRBJ2-5, with D tentatively TRBD1 (6 bases). Germline V gene lookup returns CDR1 SGHRS and CDR2 YFSETQ. The V end lost 4 bases, the J end lost 1 base, and 11 bases lay between the germline ends. The CDR3 is 14 amino acids. CDR3 in DNA: TGCGCCAGCAGCCGGGACATTGGCCAAGAGACCCAGTACTTC. This translates into CASSRDIGQETQYF.

This clone is medium-sized by share. This chain links TRBV6-1 with TRBJ1-4; possibly TRBD1 for D (5 bases). This CDR3 has 13 amino acids. CDR1 and CDR2 from the germline V gene are MNHNS and SASEGT. V shed 2 bases and J shed 13 bases, with 14 bases lying between them. This CDR3 is CASSESGGGRLFF. In nucleotides, the CDR3 is TGTGCCAGCAGTGAATCTGGGGGGGGACGACTGTTTTTT.

Within the sample, this clone is medium-sized (0.01 to 0.1%). This chain uses TRBV6-2 or TRBV6-3 with TRBJ2-1; maybe TRBD2 (6 bases). CDR1 MNHEY and CDR2 SVGEGT come from the germline V gene. This CDR3 contains 12 residues. V lost 5 bases and J 9 bases, leaving 11 bases between the germline ends. Written as DNA, the CDR3 is TGTGCCAGCAGTAACGGACTATTTGAGCAGTTCTTC. It is translated as CASSNGLFEQFF.

This clone showed up just a few times. The chain employs TRBV4-1 and TRBJ1-5; D may be TRBD1 (5 bases). Germline V gene lookup returns CDR1 MGHRA and CDR2 YSYEKL. This CDR3 region has 15 residues. V gave up 3 bases and J gave up 0 bases, with 9 bases separating them. The CDR3 DNA reads as TGCGCCAGCAGCCAGGGGACGAATAGCAATCAGCCCCAGCATTTT. Its translation: CASSQGTNSNQPQHF.